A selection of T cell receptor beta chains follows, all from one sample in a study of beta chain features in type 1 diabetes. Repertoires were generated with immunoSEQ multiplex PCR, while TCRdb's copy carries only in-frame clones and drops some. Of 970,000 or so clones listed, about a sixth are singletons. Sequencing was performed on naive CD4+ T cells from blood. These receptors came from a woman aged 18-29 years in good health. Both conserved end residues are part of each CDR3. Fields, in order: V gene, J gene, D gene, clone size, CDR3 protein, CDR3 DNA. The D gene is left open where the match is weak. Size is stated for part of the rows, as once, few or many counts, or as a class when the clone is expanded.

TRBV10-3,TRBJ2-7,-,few,CAPGRKPNSYEQYF,TGTGCCCCCGGGAGAAAACCAAACTCCTACGAGCAGTACTTC
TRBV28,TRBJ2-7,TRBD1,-,CASSETGTGVYEQYF,TGTGCCAGCAGCGAAACCGGGACAGGGGTCTACGAGCAGTACTTC
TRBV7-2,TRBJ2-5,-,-,CASSQSWEVSETQYF,TGTGCCAGCAGCCAATCGTGGGAGGTCAGCGAGACCCAGTACTTC
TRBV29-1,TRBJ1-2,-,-,CSAGGQGDYGYTF,TGCAGCGCCGGAGGACAAGGGGACTATGGCTACACCTTC
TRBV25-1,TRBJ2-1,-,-,CASSDYSTYNEQFF,TGTGCCAGCAGTGATTACTCCACCTACAATGAGCAGTTCTTC
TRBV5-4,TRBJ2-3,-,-,CASSLSSYTDTQYF,TGTGCCAGCAGCTTGTCAAGCTACACAGATACGCAGTATTTT
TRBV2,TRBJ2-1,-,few,CASSGTESEQFF,TGTGCCAGCAGTGGTACTGAGTCTGAGCAGTTCTTC
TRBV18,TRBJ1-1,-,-,CASSPWTNTEAFF,TGTGCCAGCTCACCCTGGACCAACACTGAAGCTTTCTTT
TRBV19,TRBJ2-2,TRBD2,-,CASSTQPLADANTGELFF,TGTGCCAGTAGTACCCAACCGCTAGCGGACGCGAACACCGGGGAGCTGTTTTTT
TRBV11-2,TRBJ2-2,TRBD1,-,CASSDRDRGRLVSGELFF,TGTGCCAGCAGCGACCGGGACAGGGGGCGCTTAGTCTCCGGGGAGCTGTTTTTT
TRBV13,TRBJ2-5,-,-,CASSFGIQLGGLTPGETQYF,TGTGCCAGCAGCTTTGGTATACAGCTCGGGGGCCTAACGCCCGGGGAGACCCAGTACTTC
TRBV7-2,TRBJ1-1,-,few,CASSRDGEGTEAFF,TGTGCCAGCAGTCGAGACGGGGAGGGCACTGAAGCTTTCTTT
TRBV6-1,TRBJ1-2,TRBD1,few,CASSLDRDHGYTF,TGTGCCAGCAGCCTGGACAGGGATCATGGCTACACCTTC
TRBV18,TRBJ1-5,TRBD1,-,CASSPSTGEGNQPQHF,TGTGCCAGCTCACCGTCAACAGGGGAAGGCAATCAGCCCCAGCATTTT
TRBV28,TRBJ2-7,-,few,CASSFAGFRTGYEQYF,TGTGCCAGCAGTTTTGCGGGGTTTCGGACAGGATACGAGCAGTACTTC
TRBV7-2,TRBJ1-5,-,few,CASSFTRGDQPQHF,TGTGCCAGCAGCTTTACCAGGGGAGATCAGCCCCAGCATTTT
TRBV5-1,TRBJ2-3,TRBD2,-,CASSLDPAGSATDTQYF,TGCGCCAGCAGCTTGGACCCAGCGGGAAGTGCCACAGATACGCAGTATTTT
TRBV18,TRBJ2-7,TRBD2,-,CASSPSGGPYEQYF,TGTGCCAGCTCGCCTTCGGGAGGGCCTTACGAGCAGTACTTC
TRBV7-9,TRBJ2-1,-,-,CASSPRGRSNEQFF,TGTGCCAGCAGCCCCCGGGGACGGAGCAATGAGCAGTTCTTC
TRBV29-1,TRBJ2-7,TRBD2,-,CSVEASGLYEQYF,TGCAGCGTTGAAGCTAGCGGACTCTACGAGCAGTACTTC
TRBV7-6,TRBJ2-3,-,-,CASSLALGGAGTQYF,TGTGCCAGCAGCTTAGCGTTGGGGGGCGCAGGTACGCAGTATTTT
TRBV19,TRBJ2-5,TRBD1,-,CASSSRRQGETQYF,TGTGCCAGTAGTTCACGGAGACAGGGAGAGACCCAGTACTTC
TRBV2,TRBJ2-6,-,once,CANGTSAVLTF,TGTGCCAACGGGACGAGCGCCGTCCTGACTTTC
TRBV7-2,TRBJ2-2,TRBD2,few,CASSLFPAGGRITGELFF,TGTGCCAGCAGCTTATTCCCAGCGGGCGGGAGGATCACCGGGGAGCTGTTTTTT
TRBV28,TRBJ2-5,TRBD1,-,CASSTGQGFETQYF,TGTGCCAGCAGTACAGGACAGGGGTTCGAGACCCAGTACTTC